The TCR beta chain under discussion was sequenced for a study of cytomegalovirus exposure and HLA in healthy donors. Regarding the study as a whole: When analyzed later, a missense DCLRE1C variant was found to be linked to TCR beta V- and J-gene trimming.

J gave up 5 bases and V 2 bases, and 3 bases lay outside the gene matches. Germline assignment: CDR1 SGHRS and CDR2 YFSETQ. This CDR3 comprises 15 residues. PCR amplification relied on 60 Vbeta primers (plus 13 Jbeta primers). TCRdb's table, derived via immunoSEQ multiplex PCR, lists solely in-frame clones and lacks some. In the table there are 150,000 to 200,000 clones, over 65% of which are singletons. As regards this clone: Its antigen remains unknown.

This TCR was recovered from a woman aged 40 to 50 in good health and CMV-seronegative. Source material: PBMCs. This rearrangement joins TRBV5-1 to TRBJ2-3, with TRBD2 identical over 12 bases. Here the CDR3 reads CASSLLAGGGDTQYF. The DNA for the CDR3 is TGCGCCAGCAGCTTACTAGCGGGGGGCGGAGATACGCAGTATTTT.